These 2 T cell receptor beta chains were sequenced from one sample in a study of T-cell memory formation after mild COVID-19. TCRdb re-called the 5' RACE reads through MiXCR, storing one row per CDR3 protein. This table has about 430,000 distinct CDR3 sequences, more than 20% appearing once. Input material: PBMCs or a T cell subset sorted from them (not recorded which). The receptors shown here come from an adult woman who had mild COVID-19 (a few samples of this study predate the infection). Cell type and time point are not known.

The rearrangement links TRBV12-3 or TRBV12-4 to TRBJ1-1; D remains ambiguous. The CDR3 extends over 13 amino acids. Trimming removed 3 bases from V and 7 bases from J, with 12 bases in between. The CDR3 nucleotides read TGTGCCAGCAGTTTCCGTCCGGGATTTGAAGCTTTCTTT. The encoded protein is CASSFRPGFEAFF.

This sequence joins TRBV27 and TRBJ2-7; D is unresolved. Germline CDR1 is MNHEY and CDR2 is SMNVEV (reference sequence). V was pared by 2 bases and J by 0 bases, with 11 bases between. CDR3 size: 15 residues. The CDR3 spells CASSLKVTDSYEQYF. Written as DNA, the CDR3 is TGTGCCAGCAGTTTAAAGGTTACAGACTCCTACGAGCAGTACTTC.